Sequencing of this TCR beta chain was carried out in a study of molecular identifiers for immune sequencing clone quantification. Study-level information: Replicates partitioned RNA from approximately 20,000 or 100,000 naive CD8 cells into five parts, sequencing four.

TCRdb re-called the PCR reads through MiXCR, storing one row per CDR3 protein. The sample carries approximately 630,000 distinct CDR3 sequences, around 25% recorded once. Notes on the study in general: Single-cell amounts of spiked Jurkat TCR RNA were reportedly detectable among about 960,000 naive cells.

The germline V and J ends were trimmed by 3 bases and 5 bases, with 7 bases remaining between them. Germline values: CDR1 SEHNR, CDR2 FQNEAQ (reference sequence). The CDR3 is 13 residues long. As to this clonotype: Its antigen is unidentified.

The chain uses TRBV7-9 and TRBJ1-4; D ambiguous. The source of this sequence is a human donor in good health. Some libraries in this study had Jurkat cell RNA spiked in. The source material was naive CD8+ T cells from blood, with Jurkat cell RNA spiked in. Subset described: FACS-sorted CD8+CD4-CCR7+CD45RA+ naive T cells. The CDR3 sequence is CASSLLGNEKLFF. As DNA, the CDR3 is TGTGCCAGCAGCTTGTTAGGGAATGAAAAACTGTTTTTT.